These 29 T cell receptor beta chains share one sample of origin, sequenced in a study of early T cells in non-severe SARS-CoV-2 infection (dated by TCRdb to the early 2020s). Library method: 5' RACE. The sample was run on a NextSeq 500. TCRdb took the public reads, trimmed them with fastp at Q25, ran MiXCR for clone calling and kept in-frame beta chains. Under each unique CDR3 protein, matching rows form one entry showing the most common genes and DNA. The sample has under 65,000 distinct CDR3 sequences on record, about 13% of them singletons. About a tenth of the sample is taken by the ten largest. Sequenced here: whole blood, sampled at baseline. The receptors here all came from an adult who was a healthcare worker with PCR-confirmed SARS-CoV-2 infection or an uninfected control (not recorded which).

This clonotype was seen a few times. The CDR3 bases are TGTGCCAGCAGTTTGAGCGCGGACGGGAATGAGCAGTTCTTC. Protein: CASSLSADGNEQFF. The rearrangement joins TRBV27 to TRBJ2-1; D unresolved. The V end lost 3 bases, the J end lost 7 bases, and 13 bases lay between the germline ends. Germline CDR1 MNHEY, CDR2 SMNVEV (reference sequence). This CDR3 is 14 amino acids long.

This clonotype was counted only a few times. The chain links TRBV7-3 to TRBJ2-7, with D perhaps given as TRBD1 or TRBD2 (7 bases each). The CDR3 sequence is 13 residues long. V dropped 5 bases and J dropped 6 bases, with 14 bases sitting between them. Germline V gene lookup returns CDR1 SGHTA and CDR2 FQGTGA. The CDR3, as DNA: TGTGCCAGCAGCCCTGACAGGGAGGGCGAGCAGTACTTC. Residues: CASSPDREGEQYF.

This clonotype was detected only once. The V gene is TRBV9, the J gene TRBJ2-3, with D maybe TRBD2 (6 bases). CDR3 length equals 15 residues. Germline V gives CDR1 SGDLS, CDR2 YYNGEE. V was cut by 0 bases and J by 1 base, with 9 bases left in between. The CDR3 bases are TGTGCCAGCAGCGTAGGGCCTAGCGGCACAGATACGCAGTATTTT. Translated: CASSVGPSGTDTQYF.

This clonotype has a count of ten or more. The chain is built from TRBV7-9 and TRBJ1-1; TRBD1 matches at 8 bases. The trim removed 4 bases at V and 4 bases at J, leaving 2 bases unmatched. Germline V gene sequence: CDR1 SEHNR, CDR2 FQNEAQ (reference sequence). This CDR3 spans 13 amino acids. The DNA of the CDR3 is TGTGCCAGCAGCTCGGACAGGGCCACTGAAGCTTTCTTT. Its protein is CASSSDRATEAFF.

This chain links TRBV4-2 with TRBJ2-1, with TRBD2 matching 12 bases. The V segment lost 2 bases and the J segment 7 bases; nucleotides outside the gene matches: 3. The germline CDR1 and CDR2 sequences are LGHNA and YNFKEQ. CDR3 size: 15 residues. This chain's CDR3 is CASSQPGLAGNEQFF. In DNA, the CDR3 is TGTGCCAGCAGCCAACCGGGACTAGCGGGTAATGAGCAGTTCTTC.

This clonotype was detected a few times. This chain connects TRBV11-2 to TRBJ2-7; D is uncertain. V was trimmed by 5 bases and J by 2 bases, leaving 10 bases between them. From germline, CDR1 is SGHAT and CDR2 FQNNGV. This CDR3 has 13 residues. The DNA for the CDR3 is TGTGCCAGCAGCCCGGGTATAACCTACGAGCAGTACTTC. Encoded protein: CASSPGITYEQYF.

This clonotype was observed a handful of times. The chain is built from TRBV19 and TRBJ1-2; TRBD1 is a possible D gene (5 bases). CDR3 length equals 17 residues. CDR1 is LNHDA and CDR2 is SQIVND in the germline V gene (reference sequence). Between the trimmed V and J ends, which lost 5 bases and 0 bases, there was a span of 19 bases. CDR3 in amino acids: CASSADRDRLTNYGYTF. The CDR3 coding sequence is TGTGCCAGTAGTGCAGACAGAGACCGCCTTACTAACTATGGCTACACCTTC.

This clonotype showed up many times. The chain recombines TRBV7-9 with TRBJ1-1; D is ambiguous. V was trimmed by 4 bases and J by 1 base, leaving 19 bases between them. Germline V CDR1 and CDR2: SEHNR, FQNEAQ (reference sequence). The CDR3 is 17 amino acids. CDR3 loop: CASSSDDLGWTNTEAFF. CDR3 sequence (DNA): TGTGCCAGCAGCTCCGACGACTTAGGGTGGACGAACACTGAAGCTTTCTTT.

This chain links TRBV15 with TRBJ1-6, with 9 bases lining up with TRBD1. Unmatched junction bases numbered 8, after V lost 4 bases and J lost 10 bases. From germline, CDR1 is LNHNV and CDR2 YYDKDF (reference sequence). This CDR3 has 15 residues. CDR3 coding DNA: TGTGCCACCAGCACCCGGGACAGGGAATACTCACCCCTCCACTTT. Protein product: CATSTRDREYSPLHF. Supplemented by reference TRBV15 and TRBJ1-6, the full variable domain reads DAMVIQNPRYQVTQFGKPVTLSCSQTLNHNVMYWYQQKSSQAPKLLFHYYDKDFNNEADTPDNFQSRRPNTSFCFLDIRSPGLGDTAMYLCATSTRDREYSPLHFGNGTRLTVT.

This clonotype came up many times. CDR3: CATSALPDRGQDEQFF. The CDR3 DNA sequence: TGTGCCACCAGTGCCCTCCCGGACAGGGGGCAAGATGAGCAGTTCTTC. This chain links TRBV24-1 with TRBJ2-1; TRBD1 aligns across 11 bases. Germline assignment: CDR1 KGHDR and CDR2 SFDVKD. The CDR3 extends over 16 amino acids. With V trimmed by 5 bases and J by 8 bases, 10 bases remained unmatched.

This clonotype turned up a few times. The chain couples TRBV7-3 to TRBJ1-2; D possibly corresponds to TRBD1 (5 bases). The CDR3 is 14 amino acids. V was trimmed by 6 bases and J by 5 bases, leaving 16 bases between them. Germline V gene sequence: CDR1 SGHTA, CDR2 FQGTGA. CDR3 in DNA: TGTGCCAGCAGAAACTCCGGGACTGGATATGGCTACACCTTC. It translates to CASRNSGTGYGYTF. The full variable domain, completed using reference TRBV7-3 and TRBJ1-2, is GAGVSQTPSNKVTEKGKYVELRCDPISGHTALYWYRQSLGQGPEFLIYFQGTGAADDSGLPNDRFFAVRPEGSVSTLKIQRTERGDSAVYLCASRNSGTGYGYTFGSGTRLTVV.

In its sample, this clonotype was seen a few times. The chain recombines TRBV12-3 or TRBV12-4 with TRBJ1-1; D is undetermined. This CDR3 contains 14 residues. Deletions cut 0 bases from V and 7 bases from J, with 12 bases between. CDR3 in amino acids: CASSLAPGRDEAFF. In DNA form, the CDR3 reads TGTGCCAGCAGTTTAGCCCCAGGACGTGATGAAGCTTTCTTT.

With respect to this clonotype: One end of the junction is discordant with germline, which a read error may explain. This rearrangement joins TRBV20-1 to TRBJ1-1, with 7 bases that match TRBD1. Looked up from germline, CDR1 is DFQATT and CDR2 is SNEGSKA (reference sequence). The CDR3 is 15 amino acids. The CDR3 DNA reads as TGCAGTGCTAGAGAGGCGACAGGGAAGAACACTGAAGTTTTCTTT. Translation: CSAREATGKNTEVFF.

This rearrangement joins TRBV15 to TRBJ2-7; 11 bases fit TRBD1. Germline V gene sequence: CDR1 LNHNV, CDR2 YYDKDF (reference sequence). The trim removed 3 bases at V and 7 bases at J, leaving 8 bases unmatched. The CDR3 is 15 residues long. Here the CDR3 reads CATSRSWTGGAEQYF. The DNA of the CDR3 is TGTGCCACCAGCAGGTCCTGGACAGGGGGCGCGGAGCAGTACTTC.

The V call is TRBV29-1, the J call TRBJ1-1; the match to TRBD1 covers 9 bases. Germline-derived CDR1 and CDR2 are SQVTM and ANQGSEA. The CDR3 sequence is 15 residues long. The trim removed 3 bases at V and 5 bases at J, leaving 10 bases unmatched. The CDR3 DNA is TGCAGCGTTGATGAGTTTGGGACAGGGAAAACTGAAGCTTTCTTT. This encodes CSVDEFGTGKTEAFF.

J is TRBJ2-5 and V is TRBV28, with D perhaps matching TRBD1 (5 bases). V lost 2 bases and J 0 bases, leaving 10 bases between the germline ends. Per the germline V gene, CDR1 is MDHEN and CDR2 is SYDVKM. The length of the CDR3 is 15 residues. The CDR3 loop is CASSLRGTYQETQYF. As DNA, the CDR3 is TGTGCCAGCAGTTTAAGGGGCACCTACCAAGAGACCCAGTACTTC.

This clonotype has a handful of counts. CDR3: CASSQDRSGKQFF. Written as DNA, the CDR3 is TGTGCCAGCAGCCAAGATCGATCGGGAAAACAGTTCTTC. The rearrangement joins TRBV3-1 to TRBJ2-1, with D maybe TRBD2 (5 bases). Germline-derived CDR1 and CDR2 are LGHDT and YNNKEL (reference sequence). The V end was cut by 0 bases, the J end by 13 bases, with 13 bases between. There are 13 residues in the CDR3.

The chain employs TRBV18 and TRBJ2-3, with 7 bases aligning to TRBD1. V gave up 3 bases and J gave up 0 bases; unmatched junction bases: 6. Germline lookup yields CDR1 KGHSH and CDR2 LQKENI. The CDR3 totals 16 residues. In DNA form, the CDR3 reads TGTGCCAGCTCACCCCGGGGCAGGGGGAGCACAGATACGCAGTATTTT. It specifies CASSPRGRGSTDTQYF.

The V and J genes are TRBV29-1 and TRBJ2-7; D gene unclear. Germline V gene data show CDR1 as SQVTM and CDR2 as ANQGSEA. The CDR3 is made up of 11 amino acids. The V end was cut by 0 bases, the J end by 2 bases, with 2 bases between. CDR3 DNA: TGCAGCGTTGAAGATCCCTACGAGCAGTACTTC. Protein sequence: CSVEDPYEQYF.

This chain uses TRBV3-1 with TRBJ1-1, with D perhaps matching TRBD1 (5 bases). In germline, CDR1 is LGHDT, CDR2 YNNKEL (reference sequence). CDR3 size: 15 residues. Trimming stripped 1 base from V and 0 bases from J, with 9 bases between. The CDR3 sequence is CASSQAGLMNTEAFF. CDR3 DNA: TGTGCCAGCAGCCAAGCGGGGCTGATGAACACTGAAGCTTTCTTT.

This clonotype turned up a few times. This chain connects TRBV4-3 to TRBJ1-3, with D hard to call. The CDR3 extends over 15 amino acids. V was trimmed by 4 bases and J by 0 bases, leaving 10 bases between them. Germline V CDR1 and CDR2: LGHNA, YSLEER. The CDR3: CASSRGIHSGNTIYF. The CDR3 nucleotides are TGCGCCAGCAGCCGCGGTATCCACTCTGGAAACACCATATATTTT.

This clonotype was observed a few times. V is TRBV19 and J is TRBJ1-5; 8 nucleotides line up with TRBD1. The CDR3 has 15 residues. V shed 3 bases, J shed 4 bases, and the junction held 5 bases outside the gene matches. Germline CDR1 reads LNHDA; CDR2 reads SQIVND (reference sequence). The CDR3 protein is CASSITGGRNQPQHF. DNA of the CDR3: TGTGCCAGTAGTATTACAGGGGGGCGGAATCAGCCCCAGCATTTT.

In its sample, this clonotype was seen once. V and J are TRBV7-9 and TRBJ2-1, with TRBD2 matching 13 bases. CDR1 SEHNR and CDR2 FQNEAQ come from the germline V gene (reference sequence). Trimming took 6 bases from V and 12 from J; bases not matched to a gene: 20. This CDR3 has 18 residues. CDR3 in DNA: TGTGCCAGCAGACCAGGAGGTGGGACTAGCGGGATTACAAAGGGGCAGTTCTTC. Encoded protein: CASRPGGGTSGITKGQFF. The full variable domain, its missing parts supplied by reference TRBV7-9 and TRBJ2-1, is DTGVSQNPRHKITKRGQNVTFRCDPISEHNRLYWYRQTLGQGPEFLTYFQNEAQLEKSRLLSDRFSAERPKGSFSTLEIQRTEQGDSAMYLCASRPGGGTSGITKGQFFGPGTRLTVL.

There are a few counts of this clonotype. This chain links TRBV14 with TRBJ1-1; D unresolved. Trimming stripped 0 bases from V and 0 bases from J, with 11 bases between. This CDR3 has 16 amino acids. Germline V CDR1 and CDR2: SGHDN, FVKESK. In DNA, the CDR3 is TGTGCCAGCAGCCAAGACATCGGTCTCTTGAACACTGAAGCTTTCTTT. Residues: CASSQDIGLLNTEAFF. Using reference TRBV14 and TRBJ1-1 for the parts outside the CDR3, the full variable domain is EAGVTQFPSHSVIEKGQTVTLRCDPISGHDNLYWYRRVMGKEIKFLLHFVKESKQDESGMPNNRFLAERTGGTYSTLKVQPAELEDSGVYFCASSQDIGLLNTEAFFGQGTRLTVV.

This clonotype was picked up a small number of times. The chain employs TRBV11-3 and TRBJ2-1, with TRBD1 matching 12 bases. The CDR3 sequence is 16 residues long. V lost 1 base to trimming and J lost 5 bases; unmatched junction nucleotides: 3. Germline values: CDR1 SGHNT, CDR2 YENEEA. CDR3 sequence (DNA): TGTGCCAGCAGCTTAGGGGGGACAGGGGGCCACAATGAGCAGTTCTTC. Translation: CASSLGGTGGHNEQFF. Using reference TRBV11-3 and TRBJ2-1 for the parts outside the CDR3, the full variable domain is EAGVVQSPRYKIIEKKQPVAFWCNPISGHNTLYWYLQNLGQGPELLIRYENEEAVDDSQLPKDRFSAERLKGVDSTLKIQPAELGDSAVYLCASSLGGTGGHNEQFFGPGTRLTVL.

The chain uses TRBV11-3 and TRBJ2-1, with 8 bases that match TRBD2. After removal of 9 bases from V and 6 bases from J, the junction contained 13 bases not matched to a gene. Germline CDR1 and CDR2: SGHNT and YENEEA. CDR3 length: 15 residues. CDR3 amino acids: CASSGTLSGSNEQFF. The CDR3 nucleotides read TGTGCCAGTTCCGGGACTCTCAGCGGGAGCAATGAGCAGTTCTTC.

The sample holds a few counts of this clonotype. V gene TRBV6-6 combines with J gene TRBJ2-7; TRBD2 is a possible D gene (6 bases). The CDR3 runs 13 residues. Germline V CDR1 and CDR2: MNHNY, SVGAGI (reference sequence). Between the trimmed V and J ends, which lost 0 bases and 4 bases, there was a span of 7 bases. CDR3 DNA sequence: TGTGCCAGCAGTTACTCGGAGGGGTACGAGCAGTACTTC. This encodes CASSYSEGYEQYF.

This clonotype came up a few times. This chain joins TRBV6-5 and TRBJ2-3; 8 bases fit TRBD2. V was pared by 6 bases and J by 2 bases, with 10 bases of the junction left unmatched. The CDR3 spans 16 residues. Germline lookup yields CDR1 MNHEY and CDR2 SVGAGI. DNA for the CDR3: TGTGCCAGCAGGCCAGGCGGGAGGCCTTTCACAGATACGCAGTATTTT. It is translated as CASRPGGRPFTDTQYF.

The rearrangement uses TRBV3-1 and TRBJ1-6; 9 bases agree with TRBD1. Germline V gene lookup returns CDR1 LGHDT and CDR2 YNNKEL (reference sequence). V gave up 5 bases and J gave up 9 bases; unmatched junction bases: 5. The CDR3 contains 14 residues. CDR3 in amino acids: CASSYRGLGSPLHF. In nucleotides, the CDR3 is TGTGCCAGCAGCTACAGGGGGCTGGGTTCACCCCTCCACTTT.